The rows below give T cell receptor beta chains drawn from one sample of a study of cytomegalovirus exposure and HLA in healthy donors. The protocol was immunoSEQ multiplex PCR, while the TCRdb copy is restricted to in-frame clones and leaves out a portion. The data hold 150,000 to 200,000 clones, with approximately 78% observed a single time. Sequencing input: PBMCs. The source is a woman between 45 and 60 years old in good health and CMV-seropositive. Each CDR3 is given with its conserved first and last residue. D genes are given only for firm matches. Part of the rows lack a size; the others show once, few, many or a class for expanded clones.

TGTGCCAGCAGCCCTCTGGGAGCGGGGGGCACAGATACGCAGTATTTT	CASSPLGAGGTDTQYF	16	TRBJ2-3	TRBD2	NA	TRBV11-2
TGCGCCAGCAGCCAGGAGACAGGTGCCCTCTCTGGGGCCAACGGCCTGACTTTC	CASSQETGALSGANGLTF	18	TRBJ2-6	NA	NA	TRBV4-3
TGTGCCAGCAGCTTATGGGACAGGGTTCGGCCCCAGCATTTT	CASSLWDRVRPQHF	14	TRBJ1-5	TRBD1	NA	TRBV11-2
TGTGCCAGCCGCCAAGAGACCCAGTACTTC	CASRQETQYF	10	TRBJ2-5	NA	NA	TRBV2
TGTGCCAGCATCAAATTGGGGACTCGACGCACAGATACGCAGTATTTT	CASIKLGTRRTDTQYF	16	TRBJ2-3	NA	NA	TRBV11-2
TGTGCCAGTAGTCCACAGGGGTCCAATCAGCCCCAGCATTTT	CASSPQGSNQPQHF	14	TRBJ1-5	TRBD1	NA	TRBV19
TGTGCCACTATCCGGGACAGGGGATATGAAAAACTGTTTTTT	CATIRDRGYEKLFF	14	TRBJ1-4	TRBD1	NA	TRBV2
TGTGCCAGCAGCTGGGACAGGGGGGAAGATACGCAGTATTTT	CASSWDRGEDTQYF	14	TRBJ2-3	TRBD1	NA	TRBV7-2
TGTGCCAGCACGGGTTTCGGTTCCGGGGAGCTGTTTTTT	CASTGFGSGELFF	13	TRBJ2-2	NA	NA	TRBV2
TGTGCCAGCAGGGGCAGCGGGGTCTACAATGAGCAGTTCTTC	CASRGSGVYNEQFF	14	TRBJ2-1	TRBD2	NA	TRBV6-5
TGTGCCAGCAGCGTATGGGACACATACACCGGGGAGCTGTTTTTT	CASSVWDTYTGELFF	15	TRBJ2-2	NA	once	TRBV9
TGCGCCAGCAGCCGCCTACTAGCGTCCACAGATACGCAGTATTTT	CASSRLLASTDTQYF	15	TRBJ2-3	TRBD2	once	TRBV4-3
TGCGCCAGCAGTCCCCCCGGGGGGGGCGGCACAGATACGCAGTATTTT	CASSPPGGGGTDTQYF	16	TRBJ2-3	TRBD2	NA	TRBV23-1
TGTGCCAGCAGCCGCCTACGGGACAGTGACTACGAGCAGTACTTC	CASSRLRDSDYEQYF	15	TRBJ2-7	TRBD1	NA	TRBV7-2
TGTGCCTTGTCCCCGGGACAGCTTTACAATGAGCAGTTCTTC	CALSPGQLYNEQFF	14	TRBJ2-1	TRBD1	NA	TRBV30
TGTGCCAGCAGCTTTAGACAGGGGAGCACAGATACGCAGTATTTT	CASSFRQGSTDTQYF	15	TRBJ2-3	TRBD1	NA	TRBV7-8
TGTGCCAGCAGCCTAGGGACAAACACTGAAGCTTTCTTT	CASSLGTNTEAFF	13	TRBJ1-1	NA	NA	TRBV16
TGTGCCAGCAGTTTAGGGACACCTAACACCGGGGAGCTGTTTTTT	CASSLGTPNTGELFF	15	TRBJ2-2	NA	NA	TRBV6-5
TGTGCCAGCTCATGGACAGGGGTCTACGAGCAGTACTTC	CASSWTGVYEQYF	13	TRBJ2-7	TRBD1	once	TRBV18
TGCAGCGTTGTGTGGTGGCGGGAGGGGGACCAAGAGACCCAGTACTTC	CSVVWWREGDQETQYF	16	TRBJ2-5	TRBD2	NA	TRBV29-1
TGCGCCAGCAGCTTTACGGCGGGCCCGAACACCGGGGAGCTGTTTTTT	CASSFTAGPNTGELFF	16	TRBJ2-2	NA	NA	TRBV5-1
TGTGCCAGCAGTTTAAGCAATAATTCACCCCTCCACTTT	CASSLSNNSPLHF	13	TRBJ1-6	NA	NA	TRBV27
TGCGCCAGCAGCTTGGCCAGGGACAGGTTTTCCTACGAGCAGTACTTC	CASSLARDRFSYEQYF	16	TRBJ2-7	TRBD1	NA	TRBV5-1
TGTGCCAGCAGGGACAAATACAATGAGCAGTTCTTC	CASRDKYNEQFF	12	TRBJ2-1	NA	NA	TRBV21-1
TGTGCCAGCAGCGTAGGTGCAGAGGGGGTATACGAGCAGTACTTC	CASSVGAEGVYEQYF	15	TRBJ2-7	NA	NA	TRBV9
TGTGCCAGCTCCCGTCAGAAAGACATCGGGGAGCTGTTTTTT	CASSRQKDIGELFF	14	TRBJ2-2	NA	NA	TRBV18
TGTGCCTGGAGCTACGCGACAGGGAGCGGACGTGGCTACACCTTC	CAWSYATGSGRGYTF	15	TRBJ1-2	TRBD1	few	TRBV30
TGTGCCAGTAGTTCTCGACTAGCGGGATTCAATGAGCAGTTCTTC	CASSSRLAGFNEQFF	15	TRBJ2-1	TRBD2	NA	TRBV19
TGTGCCAGCGGTAACAGGATTACTAACTATGGCTACACCTTC	CASGNRITNYGYTF	14	TRBJ1-2	NA	NA	TRBV27
TGTGCCAGCAGCCTCCAGAAGAACACTGAAGCTTTCTTT	CASSLQKNTEAFF	13	TRBJ1-1	NA	once	TRBV6-6
TGTGCCAGCAGTTCCCCCTTCTGGGGGGGTTATGGCTACACCTTC	CASSSPFWGGYGYTF	15	TRBJ1-2	NA	once	TRBV28